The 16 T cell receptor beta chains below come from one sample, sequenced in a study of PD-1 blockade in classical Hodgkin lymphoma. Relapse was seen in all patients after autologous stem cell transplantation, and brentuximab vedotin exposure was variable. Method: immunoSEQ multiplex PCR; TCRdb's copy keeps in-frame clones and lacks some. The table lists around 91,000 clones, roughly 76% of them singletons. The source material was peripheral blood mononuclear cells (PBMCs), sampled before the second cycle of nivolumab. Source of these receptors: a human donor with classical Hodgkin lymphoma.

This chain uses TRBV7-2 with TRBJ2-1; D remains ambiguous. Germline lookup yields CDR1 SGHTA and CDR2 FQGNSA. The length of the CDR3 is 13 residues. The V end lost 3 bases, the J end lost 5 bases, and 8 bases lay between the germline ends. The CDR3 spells CASSFVSNNEQFF. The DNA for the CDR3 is TGTGCCAGCAGCTTCGTCTCTAACAATGAGCAGTTCTTC.

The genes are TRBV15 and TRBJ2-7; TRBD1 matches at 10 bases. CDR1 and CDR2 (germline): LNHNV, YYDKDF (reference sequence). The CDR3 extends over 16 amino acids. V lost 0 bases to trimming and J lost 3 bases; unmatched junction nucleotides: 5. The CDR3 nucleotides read TGTGCCACCAGCAGAGATACTGGGACAGGGGACTACGAGCAGTACTTC. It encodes CATSRDTGTGDYEQYF.

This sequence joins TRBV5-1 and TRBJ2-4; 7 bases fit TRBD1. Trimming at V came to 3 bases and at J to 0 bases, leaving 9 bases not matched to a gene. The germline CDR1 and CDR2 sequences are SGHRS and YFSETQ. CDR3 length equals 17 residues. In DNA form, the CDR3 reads TGCGCCAGCAGCTCGTCGACAGGGTTTCTAGCCAAAAACATTCAGTACTTC. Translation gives CASSSSTGFLAKNIQYF.

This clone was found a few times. For the CDR3, the DNA is TGTGCTAGTGGTTTGCCCCCCAATCAGCCCCAGCATTTT. Its translation: CASGLPPNQPQHF. This rearrangement joins TRBV12-5 to TRBJ1-5, with unresolved D. The CDR3 loop spans 13 amino acids. Germline V lookup: CDR1 LGHNT, CDR2 FRNRAP. Trimming shortened V by 2 bases and J by 3 bases, and 5 bases separated the two germline ends.

CDR3 loop: CASSVSGDGNTEAFF. DNA for the CDR3: TGTGCCAGCAGCGTTTCAGGGGATGGGAACACTGAAGCTTTCTTT. V and J are TRBV9 and TRBJ1-1; perhaps TRBD1 as D (6 bases). Looked up from germline, CDR1 is SGDLS and CDR2 is YYNGEE. This CDR3 region has 15 residues. The ends were cut back, 2 bases at V and 1 base at J, with 12 bases in the middle.

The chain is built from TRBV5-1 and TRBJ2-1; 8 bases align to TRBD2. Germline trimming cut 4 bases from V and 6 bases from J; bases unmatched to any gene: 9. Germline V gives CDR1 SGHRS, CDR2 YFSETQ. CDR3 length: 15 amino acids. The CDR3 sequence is CASSPGGRGLNEQFF. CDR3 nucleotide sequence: TGCGCCAGCAGCCCGGGAGGGAGGGGACTCAATGAGCAGTTCTTC.

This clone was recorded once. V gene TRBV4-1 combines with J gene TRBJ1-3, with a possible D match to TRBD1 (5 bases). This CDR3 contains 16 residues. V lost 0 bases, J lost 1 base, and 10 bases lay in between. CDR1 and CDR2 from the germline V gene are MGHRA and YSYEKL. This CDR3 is CASSQDRGGSGNTIYF. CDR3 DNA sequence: TGCGCCAGCAGCCAAGATCGTGGGGGATCTGGAAACACCATATATTTT.

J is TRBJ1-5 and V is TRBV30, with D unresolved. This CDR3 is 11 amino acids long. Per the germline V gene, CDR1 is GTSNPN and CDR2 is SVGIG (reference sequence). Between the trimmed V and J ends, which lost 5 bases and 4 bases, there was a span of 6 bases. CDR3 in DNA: TGTGCCTGGGGATTGAATCAGCCCCAGCATTTT. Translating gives CAWGLNQPQHF. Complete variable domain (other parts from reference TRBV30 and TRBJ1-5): SQTIHQWPATLVQPVGSPLSLECTVEGTSNPNLYWYRQAAGRGLQLLFYSVGIGQISSEVPQNLSASRPQDRQFILSSKKLLLSDSGFYLCAWGLNQPQHFGDGTRLSIL.

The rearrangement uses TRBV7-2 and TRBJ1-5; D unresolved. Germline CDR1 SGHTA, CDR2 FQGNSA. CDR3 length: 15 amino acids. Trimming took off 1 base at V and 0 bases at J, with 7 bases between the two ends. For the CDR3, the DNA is TGTGCCAGCAGCTTAGACGGGAGTAGCAATCAGCCCCAGCATTTT. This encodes CASSLDGSSNQPQHF.

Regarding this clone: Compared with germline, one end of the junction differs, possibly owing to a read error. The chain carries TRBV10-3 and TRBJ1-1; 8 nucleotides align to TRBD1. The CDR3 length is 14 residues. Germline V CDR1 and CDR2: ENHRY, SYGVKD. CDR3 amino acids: CAISEGQGAVRQLW. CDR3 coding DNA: TGTGCCATCAGTGAAGGGCAGGGGGCCGTACGCCAGCTTTGG.

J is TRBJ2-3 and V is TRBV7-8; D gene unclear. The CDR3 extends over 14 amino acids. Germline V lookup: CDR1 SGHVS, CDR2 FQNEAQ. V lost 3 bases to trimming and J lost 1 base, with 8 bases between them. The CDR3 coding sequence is TGTGCCAGCAGCTTGAGGTTTGGCACAGATACGCAGTATTTT. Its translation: CASSLRFGTDTQYF.

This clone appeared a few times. CDR3 protein: CSVGFSESRQYF. The CDR3, as DNA: TGCAGCGTTGGGTTTTCGGAATCTCGACAGTATTTT. The chain links TRBV29-1 to TRBJ2-3; no definite D call. Germline CDR1 SQVTM, CDR2 ANQGSEA. There are 12 residues in the CDR3. Trimming removed 4 bases from V and 12 bases from J, with 17 bases in between.

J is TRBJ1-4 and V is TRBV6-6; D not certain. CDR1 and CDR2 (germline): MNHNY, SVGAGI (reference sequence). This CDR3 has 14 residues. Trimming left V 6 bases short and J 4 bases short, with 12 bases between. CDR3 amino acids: CASRYDLGNEKLFF. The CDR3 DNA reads TGTGCCAGCAGATACGACTTGGGTAATGAAAAACTGTTTTTT.

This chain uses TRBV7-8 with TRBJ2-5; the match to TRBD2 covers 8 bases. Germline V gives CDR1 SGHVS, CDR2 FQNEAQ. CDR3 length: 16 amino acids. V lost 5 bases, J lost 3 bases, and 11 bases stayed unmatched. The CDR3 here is CASSTQREMREETQYF. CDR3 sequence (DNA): TGTGCCAGCAGCACTCAGCGGGAGATGAGGGAAGAGACCCAGTACTTC. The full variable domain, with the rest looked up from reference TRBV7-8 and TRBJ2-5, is GAGVSQSPRYKVAKRGQDVALRCDPISGHVSLFWYQQALGQGPEFLTYFQNEAQLDKSGLPSDRFFAERPEGSVSTLKIQRTQQEDSAVYLCASSTQREMREETQYFGPGTRLLVL.

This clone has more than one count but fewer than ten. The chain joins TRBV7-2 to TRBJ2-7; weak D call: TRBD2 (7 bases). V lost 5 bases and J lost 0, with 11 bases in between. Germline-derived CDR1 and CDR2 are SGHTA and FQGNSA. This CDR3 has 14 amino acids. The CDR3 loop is CASSKGGTSYEQYF. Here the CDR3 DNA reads TGTGCCAGCAGCAAGGGGGGGACCTCCTACGAGCAGTACTTC. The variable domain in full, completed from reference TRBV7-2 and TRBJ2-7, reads GAGVSQSPSNKVTEKGKDVELRCDPISGHTALYWYRQSLGQGLEFLIYFQGNSAPDKSGLPSDRFSAERTGGSVSTLTIQRTQQEDSAVYLCASSKGGTSYEQYFGPGTRLTVT.

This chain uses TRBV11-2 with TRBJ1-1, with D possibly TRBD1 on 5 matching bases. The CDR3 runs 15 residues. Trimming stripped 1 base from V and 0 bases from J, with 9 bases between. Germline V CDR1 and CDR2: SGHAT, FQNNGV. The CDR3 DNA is TGTGCCAGCAGCTTAGGTCCGGGGCTGAACACTGAAGCTTTCTTT. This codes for CASSLGPGLNTEAFF. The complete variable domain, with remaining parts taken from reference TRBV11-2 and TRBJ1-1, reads EAGVAQSPRYKIIEKRQSVAFWCNPISGHATLYWYQQILGQGPKLLIQFQNNGVVDDSQLPKDRFSAERLKGVDSTLKIQPAKLEDSAVYLCASSLGPGLNTEAFFGQGTRLTVV.